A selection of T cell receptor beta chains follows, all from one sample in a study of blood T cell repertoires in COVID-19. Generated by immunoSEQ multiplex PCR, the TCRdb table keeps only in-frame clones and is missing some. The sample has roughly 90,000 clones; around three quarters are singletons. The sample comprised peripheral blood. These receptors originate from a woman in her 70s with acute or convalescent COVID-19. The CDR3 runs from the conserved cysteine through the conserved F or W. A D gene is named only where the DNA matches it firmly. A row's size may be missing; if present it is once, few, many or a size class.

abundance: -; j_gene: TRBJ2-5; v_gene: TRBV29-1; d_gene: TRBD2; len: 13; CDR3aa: CSVEVLAGETQYF; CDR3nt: TGCAGCGTTGAAGTTCTAGCGGGGGAGACCCAGTACTTC
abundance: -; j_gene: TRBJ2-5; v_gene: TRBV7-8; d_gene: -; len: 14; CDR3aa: CASSFEPSEETQYF; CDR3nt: TGTGCCAGCAGCTTTGAACCTAGCGAAGAGACCCAGTACTTC
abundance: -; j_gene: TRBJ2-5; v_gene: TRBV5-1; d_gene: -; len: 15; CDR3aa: CASSEFGTSQETQYF; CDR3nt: TGCGCCAGCAGCGAATTCGGGACTTCCCAAGAGACCCAGTACTTC
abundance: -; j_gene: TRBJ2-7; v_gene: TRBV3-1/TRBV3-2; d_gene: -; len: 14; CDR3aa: CASSQDPGSYEQYF; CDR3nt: TGTGCCAGCAGCCAAGATCCCGGGTCCTACGAGCAGTACTTC
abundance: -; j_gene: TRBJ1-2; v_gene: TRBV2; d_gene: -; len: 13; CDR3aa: CASTVMRGGGYTF; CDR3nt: TGTGCCAGCACGGTGATGAGGGGGGGTGGCTACACCTTC
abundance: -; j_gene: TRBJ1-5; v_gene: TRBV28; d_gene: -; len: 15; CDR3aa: CASTYQGGSNQPQHF; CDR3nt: TGTGCCAGCACCTATCAGGGAGGAAGCAATCAGCCCCAGCATTTT
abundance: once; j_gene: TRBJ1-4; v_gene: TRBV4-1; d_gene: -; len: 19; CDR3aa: CASSQERLGWRGQVEKLFF; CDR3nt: TGCGCCAGCAGCCAAGAACGGTTAGGCTGGAGAGGGCAGGTTGAAAAACTGTTTTTT
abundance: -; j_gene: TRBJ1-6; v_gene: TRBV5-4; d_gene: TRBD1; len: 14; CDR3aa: CASSWTGVSSPLHF; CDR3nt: TGTGCCAGCAGCTGGACAGGAGTTAGTTCACCCCTCCACTTT
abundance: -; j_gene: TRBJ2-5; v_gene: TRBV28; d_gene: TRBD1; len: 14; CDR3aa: CASSFDRVLETQYF; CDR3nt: TGTGCCAGCAGTTTCGACAGGGTGTTGGAGACCCAGTACTTC
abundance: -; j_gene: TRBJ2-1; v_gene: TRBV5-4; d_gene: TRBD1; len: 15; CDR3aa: CASSLAAGGYNEQFF; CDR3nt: TGTGCCAGCAGCTTGGCGGCAGGGGGCTACAATGAGCAGTTCTTC
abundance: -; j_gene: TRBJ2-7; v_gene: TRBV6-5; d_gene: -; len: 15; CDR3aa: CASSSGGAAGHEQYF; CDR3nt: TGTGCCAGCAGTTCCGGAGGGGCTGCTGGACACGAGCAGTACTTC
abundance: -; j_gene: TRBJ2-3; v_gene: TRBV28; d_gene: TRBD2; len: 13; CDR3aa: CATRGENTDTQYF; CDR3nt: TGTGCCACTCGGGGGGAGAACACAGATACGCAGTATTTT
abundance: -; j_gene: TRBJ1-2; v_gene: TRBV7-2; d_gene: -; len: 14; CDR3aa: CASSPDRRHYGYTF; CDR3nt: TGTGCCAGCAGCCCCGACAGGCGTCACTATGGCTACACCTTC
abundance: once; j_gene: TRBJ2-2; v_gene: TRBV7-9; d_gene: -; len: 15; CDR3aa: CASSLAGGNTGELFF; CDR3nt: TGTGCCAGCAGCTTGGCCGGGGGAAACACCGGGGAGCTGTTTTTT
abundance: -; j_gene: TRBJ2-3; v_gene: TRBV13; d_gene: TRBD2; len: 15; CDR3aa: CASSRAGGDTDTQYF; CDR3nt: TGTGCCAGCAGTCGAGCGGGGGGAGACACAGATACGCAGTATTTT
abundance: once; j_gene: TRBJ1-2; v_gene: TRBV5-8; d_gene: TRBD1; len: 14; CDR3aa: CASSWTGGVNGYTF; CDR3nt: TGTGCCAGCAGCTGGACAGGGGGCGTGAATGGCTACACCTTC
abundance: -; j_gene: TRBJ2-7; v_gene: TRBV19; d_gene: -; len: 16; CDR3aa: CASSIYPGSQNYEQYF; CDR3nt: TGTGCCAGTAGTATCTACCCGGGATCGCAAAACTACGAGCAGTACTTC
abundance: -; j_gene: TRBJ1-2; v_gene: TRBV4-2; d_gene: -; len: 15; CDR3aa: CASSQGAQTLYGYTF; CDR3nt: TGTGCCAGCAGCCAGGGGGCACAAACCCTCTATGGCTACACCTTC
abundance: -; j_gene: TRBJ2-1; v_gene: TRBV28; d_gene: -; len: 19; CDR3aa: CASNVRGQGSGRTYNEQFF; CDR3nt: TGTGCCAGCAACGTACGGGGACAGGGAAGCGGGAGAACATACAATGAGCAGTTCTTC
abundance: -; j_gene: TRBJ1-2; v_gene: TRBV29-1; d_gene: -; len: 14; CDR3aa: CSVLGVRAVGGYTF; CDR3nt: TGCAGCGTTCTGGGTGTCAGGGCGGTTGGGGGCTACACCTTC
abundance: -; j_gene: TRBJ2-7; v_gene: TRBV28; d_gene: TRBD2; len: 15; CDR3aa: CASRPGGKTSYEQYF; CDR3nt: TGTGCCAGCAGACCCGGGGGGAAAACCTCCTACGAGCAGTACTTC
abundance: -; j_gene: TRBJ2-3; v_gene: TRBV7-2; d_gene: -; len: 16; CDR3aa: CASSLHQGGRGDTQYF; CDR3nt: TGTGCCAGCAGCTTACACCAGGGAGGCCGTGGAGATACGCAGTATTTT
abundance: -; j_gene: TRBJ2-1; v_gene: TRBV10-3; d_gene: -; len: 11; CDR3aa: CAISINNEQFF; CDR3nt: TGTGCCATCAGTATAAACAATGAGCAGTTCTTC
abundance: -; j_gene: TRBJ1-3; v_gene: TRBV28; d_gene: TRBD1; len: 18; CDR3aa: CASSFPRGGQAAGNTIYF; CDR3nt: TGTGCCAGCAGTTTCCCCCGAGGGGGCCAAGCGGCTGGAAACACCATATATTTT
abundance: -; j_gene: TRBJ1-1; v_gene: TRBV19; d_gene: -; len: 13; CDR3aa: CASSIGDTGRAFF; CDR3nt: TGTGCCAGTAGTATAGGGGACACCGGTAGAGCTTTCTTT
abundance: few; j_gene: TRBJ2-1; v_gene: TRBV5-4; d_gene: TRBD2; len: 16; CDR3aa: CASSRGQTSGSIEQFF; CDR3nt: TGTGCCAGCAGCCGTGGCCAGACTAGCGGGAGCATTGAGCAGTTCTTC
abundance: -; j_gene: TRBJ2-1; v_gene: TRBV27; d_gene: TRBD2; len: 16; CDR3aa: CASRTLAGGPNNEQFF; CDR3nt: TGTGCCAGCAGAACCCTAGCGGGGGGACCGAACAATGAGCAGTTCTTC
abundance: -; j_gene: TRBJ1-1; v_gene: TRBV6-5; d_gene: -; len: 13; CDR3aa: CASRGHGNTEAFF; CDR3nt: TGTGCCAGCAGAGGACACGGGAACACTGAAGCTTTCTTT
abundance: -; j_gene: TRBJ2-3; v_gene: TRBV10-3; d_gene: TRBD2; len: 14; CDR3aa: CAISGGGVTDTQYF; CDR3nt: TGTGCCATCAGTGGGGGAGGGGTCACAGATACGCAGTATTTT
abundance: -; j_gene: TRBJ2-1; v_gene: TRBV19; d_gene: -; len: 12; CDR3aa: CASSILRGEQFF; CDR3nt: TGTGCCAGTAGTATCCTCAGGGGTGAGCAGTTCTTC
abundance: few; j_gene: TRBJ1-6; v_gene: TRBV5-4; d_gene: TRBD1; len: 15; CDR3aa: CASSLEGTGDSPLHF; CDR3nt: TGTGCCAGCAGCTTGGAAGGGACAGGGGATTCACCCCTCCACTTT
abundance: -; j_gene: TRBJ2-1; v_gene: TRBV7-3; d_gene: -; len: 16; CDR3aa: CASSVWSSGSYNEQFF; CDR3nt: TGTGCCAGCAGCGTTTGGTCGAGCGGCTCCTACAATGAGCAGTTCTTC
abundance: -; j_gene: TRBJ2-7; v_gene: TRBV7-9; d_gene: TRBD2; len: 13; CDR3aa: CASSSTSDSEQYF; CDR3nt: TGTGCCAGCAGCTCAACTAGCGACTCCGAGCAGTACTTC
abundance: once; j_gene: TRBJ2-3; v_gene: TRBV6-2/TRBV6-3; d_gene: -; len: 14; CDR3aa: CASSLAMGTDTQYF; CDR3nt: TGTGCCAGCAGTCTAGCGATGGGCACAGATACGCAGTATTTT
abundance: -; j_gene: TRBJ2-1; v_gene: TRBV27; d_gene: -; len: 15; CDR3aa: CATHPQRSSYNEQFF; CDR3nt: TGTGCCACCCACCCTCAGCGGAGCTCCTACAATGAGCAGTTCTTC
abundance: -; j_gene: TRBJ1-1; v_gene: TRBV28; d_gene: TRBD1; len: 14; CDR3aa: CASSRDRVVFEAFF; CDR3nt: TGTGCCAGCAGCCGGGACAGGGTCGTTTTTGAAGCTTTCTTT
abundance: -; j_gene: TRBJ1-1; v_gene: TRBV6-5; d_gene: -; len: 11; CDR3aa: CASAVKTEAFF; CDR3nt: TGTGCCAGCGCGGTAAAGACTGAAGCTTTCTTT
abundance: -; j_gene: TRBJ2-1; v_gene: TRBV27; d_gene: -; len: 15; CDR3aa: CASSLSGGPYNEQFF; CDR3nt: TGTGCCAGCAGTTTATCCGGGGGGCCCTACAATGAGCAGTTCTTC
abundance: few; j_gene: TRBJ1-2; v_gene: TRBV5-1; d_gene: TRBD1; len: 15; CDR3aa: CASSLGGGTDYGYTF; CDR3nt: TGCGCCAGCAGCTTGGGCGGGGGGACAGATTATGGCTACACCTTC
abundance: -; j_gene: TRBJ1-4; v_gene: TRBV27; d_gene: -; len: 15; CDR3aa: CATSRSTARNEKLFF; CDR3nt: TGTGCCACCAGTCGGTCGACAGCGCGTAATGAAAAACTGTTTTTT
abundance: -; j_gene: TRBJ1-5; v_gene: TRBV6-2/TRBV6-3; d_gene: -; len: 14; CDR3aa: CASSYLGGNQPQHF; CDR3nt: TGTGCCAGCAGTTACTTAGGGGGTAATCAGCCCCAGCATTTT
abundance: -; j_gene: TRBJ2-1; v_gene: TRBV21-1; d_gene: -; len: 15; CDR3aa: CASSKAAGVGNEQFF; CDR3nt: TGTGCCAGCAGCAAAGCGGCGGGAGTGGGGAATGAGCAGTTCTTC
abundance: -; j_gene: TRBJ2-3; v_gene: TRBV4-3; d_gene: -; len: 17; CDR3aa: CASSQEAGGAYGDTQYF; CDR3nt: TGCGCCAGCAGCCAAGAAGCTGGGGGGGCCTATGGAGATACGCAGTATTTT
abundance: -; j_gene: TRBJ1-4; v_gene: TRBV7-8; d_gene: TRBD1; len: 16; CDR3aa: CASSRPYRGNEEKLFF; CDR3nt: TGTGCCAGCAGCAGACCCTACAGGGGAAATGAGGAAAAACTGTTTTTT
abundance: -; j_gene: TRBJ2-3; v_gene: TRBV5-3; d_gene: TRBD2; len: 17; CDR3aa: CARRVSLAGGPIDTQYF; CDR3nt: TGTGCCAGGAGAGTGTCTTTAGCGGGGGGGCCAATAGATACGCAGTATTTT